The 16 T cell receptor beta chains listed next were all sequenced from one sample in a study of T cell responses to AZD1222 COVID-19 vaccine. This table comes from immunoSEQ multiplex PCR, and its TCRdb copy is limited to in-frame clones, with some not included. The table lists roughly 70,000 clones, roughly 87% of them singletons. The material was peripheral blood, obtained 28 days after the second AZD1222 dose. The receptors were sampled from an adult who received the AZD1222 COVID-19 vaccine.

The V call is TRBV29-1, the J call TRBJ2-2; TRBD2 might be the D (6 bases). V dropped 7 bases and J dropped 0 bases, with 12 bases sitting between them. The CDR3 covers 14 residues. Germline CDR1 SQVTM, CDR2 ANQGSEA. CDR3 nucleotides: TGCAGCGGGGGGGTAGTTACGAACACCGGGGAGCTGTTTTTT. It translates to CSGGVVTNTGELFF.

A few counts support this clone. The J gene is TRBJ1-3, the V gene TRBV30; tentatively, D is TRBD1 (6 bases). This CDR3 is built from 14 residues. Germline V gives CDR1 GTSNPN, CDR2 SVGIG (reference sequence). Trimming left V 3 bases short and J 0 bases short, with 9 bases between. For the CDR3, the DNA is TGTGCCTGGAGGAGGACAGTCTCTGGAAACACCATATATTTT. Amino acids: CAWRRTVSGNTIYF.

The CDR3: CASSGTAYSGGQPQHF. The CDR3 DNA sequence: TGTGCCAGCAGTGGGACAGCTTATTCTGGGGGTCAGCCCCAGCATTTT. The chain uses TRBV27 and TRBJ1-5; 7 nucleotides line up with TRBD1. The CDR3 length is 16 residues. J was trimmed by 6 bases and V by 5 bases; bases with no gene match: 13. CDR1 MNHEY and CDR2 SMNVEV come from the germline V gene (reference sequence).

The table lists this clone with a few counts. The chain employs TRBV4-2 and TRBJ2-7, with 8 bases that match TRBD2. J was trimmed by 0 bases and V by 0 bases; bases with no gene match: 7. In germline, CDR1 is LGHNA, CDR2 YNFKEQ. The CDR3 has 17 residues. The CDR3 DNA reads as TGTGCCAGCAGCCAAGATACGGCGGCGGGAGGCTCCTACGAGCAGTACTTC. This gives the protein CASSQDTAAGGSYEQYF.

The gene calls are TRBV5-6 and TRBJ2-3, with 7 nucleotides matching TRBD1. Trimming cost V 0 bases and J 5 bases; bases outside gene matches: 3. Looked up from germline, CDR1 is SGHDT and CDR2 is YYEEEE. The CDR3 runs to 14 residues. The CDR3 sequence is CASSLGDSQDTQYF. DNA of the CDR3: TGTGCCAGCAGCTTGGGGGACAGTCAAGATACGCAGTATTTT.

The chain joins TRBV11-2 to TRBJ1-2, with TRBD1 matching over 12 bases. Trimming removed 5 bases from V and 7 bases from J; junction bases left unmatched: 11. Germline assignment: CDR1 SGHAT and CDR2 FQNNGV. This CDR3 spans 16 amino acids. The CDR3 DNA sequence: TGTGCCAGCAGCCCAGTTCGGGACAGGGGGCCCGGTGGCTACACCTTC. Amino acids: CASSPVRDRGPGGYTF.

This sequence joins TRBV12-3 or TRBV12-4 and TRBJ1-1, with D unresolved. V lost 2 bases to trimming and J lost 11 bases, with 9 bases between them. This CDR3 region has 11 residues. The CDR3 DNA is TGTGCCAGCAGTTTAAACGATAGGGCTTTCTTT. The encoded protein is CASSLNDRAFF.

This clone has just one count. The chain has TRBV25-1 and TRBJ2-2; TRBD2 aligns across 7 bases. V shed 2 bases, J shed 2 bases, and the junction held 8 bases outside the gene matches. This CDR3 region has 17 residues. The germline CDR1 and CDR2 sequences are MGHDK and SYGVNS. CDR3: CASSELSGTLNTGELFF. CDR3 DNA sequence: TGTGCCAGCAGTGAACTCAGCGGGACTCTTAACACCGGGGAGCTGTTTTTT.

This sequence joins TRBV29-1 and TRBJ1-2, with D possibly TRBD1 on 6 matching bases. V shed 3 bases and J shed 1 base, with 9 bases lying between them. Germline loops: CDR1 SQVTM, CDR2 ANQGSEA. The CDR3 has 13 amino acids. The CDR3 region has the DNA TGCAGCGTTGATCTGGACAGTAACTATGGCTACACCTTC. Translation: CSVDLDSNYGYTF.

The chain uses TRBV14 and TRBJ1-2, with D uncertain. CDR1 SGHDN and CDR2 FVKESK come from the germline V gene. The CDR3 is 14 residues long. With 1 base removed from V and 8 bases from J, the gap between germline ends came to 14 bases. CDR3 amino acids: CASSQARGRAGYTF. CDR3 coding DNA: TGTGCCAGCAGCCAAGCACGCGGGCGGGCAGGCTACACCTTC.

V gene TRBV7-8 combines with J gene TRBJ1-1; the D is unclear. The CDR3 is 17 residues long. CDR1 is SGHVS, CDR2 FQNEAQ, per germline. V lost 1 base and J 3 bases, leaving 18 bases between the germline ends. The DNA for the CDR3 is TGTGCCAGCAGCTTAGAGTGGGAGGGTAGGTTGGACACTGAAGCTTTCTTT. Translating it yields CASSLEWEGRLDTEAFF.

This chain joins TRBV27 and TRBJ2-3; D possibly corresponds to TRBD2 (5 bases). The CDR3 has 16 amino acids. CDR1 is MNHEY and CDR2 is SMNVEV in the germline V gene (reference sequence). Trimming cost V 0 bases and J 2 bases, with 12 bases left between them. CDR3 sequence: CASSLSSGLNTDTQYF. The CDR3 nucleotides are TGTGCCAGCAGTTTATCGTCCGGACTTAACACAGATACGCAGTATTTT.

J is TRBJ1-2 and V is TRBV6-5; D gene ambiguous. From germline, CDR1 is MNHEY and CDR2 SVGAGI. This CDR3 has 15 residues. V gave up 0 bases and J gave up 4 bases, with 12 bases separating them. The CDR3 loop reads CASSYSEGVGYGYTF. CDR3 bases: TGTGCCAGCAGTTACTCCGAGGGAGTTGGCTATGGCTACACCTTC.

The chain is built from TRBV19 and TRBJ1-2, with a possible D match to TRBD1 (5 bases). CDR3 length: 14 amino acids. Germline-derived CDR1 and CDR2 are LNHDA and SQIVND (reference sequence). V lost 9 bases and J 2 bases, leaving 16 bases between the germline ends. The CDR3 loop is CASGTVGLNYGYTF. The CDR3 DNA reads as TGTGCCAGCGGGACGGTGGGGCTAAACTATGGCTACACCTTC.

V is TRBV7-3 and J is TRBJ2-2; 7 bases are shared with TRBD2. Germline loops: CDR1 SGHTA, CDR2 FQGTGA. The CDR3 has 15 amino acids. V was clipped by 2 bases and J by 5 bases; unmatched bases: 5. CDR3 protein: CASSLEGTKTGELFF. The CDR3 DNA reads as TGTGCCAGCAGCTTAGAGGGGACTAAAACCGGGGAGCTGTTTTTT.

The chain uses TRBV7-9 and TRBJ1-6; 9 bases are shared with TRBD1. Germline V gene data show CDR1 as SEHNR and CDR2 as FQNEAQ (reference sequence). The length of the CDR3 is 14 residues. Unmatched junction bases numbered 6, after V lost 6 bases and J lost 9 bases. Here the CDR3 DNA reads TGTGCCAGCAGTTCAGGGACAGGGACTTCACCCCTCCACTTT. Translated: CASSSGTGTSPLHF.